These 13 T cell receptor beta chains came from one sample sequenced in a study of T cells in Graves' hyperthyroidism and ophthalmopathy. Amplified regions were TCR beta CDR3 sequences from RNA transcripts. RT-PCR in the first round (using the HTBI primer set) targeted the TCR CDR3. TCRdb recomputed calls from the multiplex PCR reads with MiXCR, one row per CDR3 protein. The data contain about 360,000 distinct CDR3 sequences, roughly 13% of them singletons. Sequenced material: blood. All receptors come from a woman under 30 with Graves' hyperthyroidism.

The rearrangement uses TRBV7-8 and TRBJ1-1; no firm D call. CDR1 and CDR2 (germline): SGHVS, FQNEAQ. V was cut by 1 base and J by 12 bases, with 12 bases left in between. The CDR3 has 12 amino acids. The CDR3 loop is CASSLGRIQTFF. DNA for the CDR3: TGTGCCAGCAGCTTAGGCCGGATTCAAACTTTCTTT.

This clonotype was seen many times. This chain joins TRBV11-1 and TRBJ1-1; D is uncertain. Trimming pared 3 bases from V and 2 bases from J, leaving 7 bases between. This CDR3 has 13 residues. CDR1 is SGHAT and CDR2 is FQDESV in the germline V gene (reference sequence). The CDR3 reads CASSFEENTEAFF. DNA of the CDR3: TGTGCCAGCAGCTTTGAGGAAAACACTGAAGCTTTCTTT.

This clonotype has a count of ten or more. The rearrangement joins TRBV28 to TRBJ2-3; the D is unclear. V was shortened by 6 bases and J by 0 bases, with 7 bases between the two germline ends. CDR3 length: 13 residues. Germline V gives CDR1 MDHEN, CDR2 SYDVKM. CDR3 nucleotide sequence: TGTGCCAGCAGGGAATCTAGCACAGATACGCAGTATTTT. Protein product: CASRESSTDTQYF.

Comments on this clonotype: This may be a read error, as it is one base from a much larger clone. This chain uses TRBV2 with TRBJ2-7; TRBD1 is a possible D gene (5 bases). The CDR3 covers 12 residues. Looked up from germline, CDR1 is SNHLY and CDR2 is FYNNEI. The CDR3 here is CASDWGSCEQYF. CDR3 DNA: TGTGCCAGCGATTGGGGCTCCTGCGAGCAGTACTTC.

The chain uses TRBV28 and TRBJ1-2, with TRBD1 matching 8 bases. Germline CDR1 and CDR2: MDHEN and SYDVKM. The V segment lost 4 bases and the J segment 3 bases; nucleotides outside the gene matches: 19. The CDR3 extends over 19 amino acids. CDR3 bases: TGTGCCAGCAGTTCAATCAACGCCCGGACAGGGATCGACGACTATGGCTACACCTTC. This translates into CASSSINARTGIDDYGYTF.

Many counts were recorded for this clonotype. J is TRBJ1-5 and V is TRBV28; D may be TRBD1 (5 bases). Between the trimmed V and J ends, which lost 8 bases and 2 bases, there was a span of 13 bases. The CDR3 length is 14 residues. CDR1 and CDR2 from the germline V gene are MDHEN and SYDVKM. In DNA form, the CDR3 reads TGTGCCAGCGAAATACCGGGGGGCAATCAGCCCCAGCATTTT. Its protein product is CASEIPGGNQPQHF.

Note on this clonotype: One base separates it from a far larger clone, so it is likely a read error. This chain connects TRBV7-2 to TRBJ1-5; D unclear. The CDR3 has 12 residues. Germline values: CDR1 SGHTA, CDR2 FQGNSA. The CDR3 reads CATSLVGQPQHF. CDR3 sequence (DNA): TGTGCCACCAGCTTAGTGGGCCAGCCCCAGCATTTT.

There are a few counts of this clonotype. This rearrangement joins TRBV25-1 to TRBJ1-4; D unclear. Germline CDR1 MGHDK, CDR2 SYGVNS. Trimming shortened V by 3 bases and J by 6 bases, and 14 bases separated the two germline ends. The CDR3 contains 15 residues. CDR3 nucleotides: TGTGCCAGCAGTGACGTGAGCCCTGCATATGAAAAACTGTTTTTT. Translated: CASSDVSPAYEKLFF.

This chain links TRBV6-2 or TRBV6-3 with TRBJ2-1; 8 bases are shared with TRBD2. Germline V CDR1 and CDR2: MNHEY, SVGEGT. V was clipped by 2 bases and J by 2 bases; unmatched bases: 5. The CDR3 is 16 amino acids. The CDR3 nucleotides read TGTGCCAGCAGTTACCACACGGGGGGGACCTACAATGAGCAGTTCTTC. As protein: CASSYHTGGTYNEQFF.

Only a few counts were recorded for this clonotype. The chain joins TRBV5-1 to TRBJ2-3; D gene uncertain. Between the trimmed V and J ends, which lost 4 bases and 4 bases, there was a span of 16 bases. Germline lookup yields CDR1 SGHRS and CDR2 YFSETQ. The CDR3 runs to 15 residues. The CDR3 region has the DNA TGCGCCAGCAGCGAAGGTCTCAAAGGGCCAGATACGCAGTATTTT. Protein sequence: CASSEGLKGPDTQYF.

The table lists this clonotype with a few counts. The chain uses TRBV18 and TRBJ2-3; 13 bases align to TRBD2. The CDR3 has 19 residues. The germline CDR1 and CDR2 sequences are KGHSH and LQKENI. With 3 bases clipped from V and 4 bases from J, the junction kept 13 bases outside the gene matches. The CDR3, as DNA: TGTGCCAGCTCACCGGGACTAGCGGGATCCGCGGGCTGGGCAGATACGCAGTATTTT. As protein: CASSPGLAGSAGWADTQYF.

In this sample, this clonotype turned up a few times. CDR3: CASSYPGQGNSPLHF. CDR3 nucleotides: TGTGCCAGCAGTTACCCGGGACAGGGTAATTCACCCCTCCACTTT. The chain employs TRBV6-2 or TRBV6-3 and TRBJ1-6; the match to TRBD1 covers 9 bases. The CDR3 length is 15 residues. Germline V gene sequence: CDR1 MNHEY, CDR2 SVGEGT. The trim removed 2 bases at V and 6 bases at J, leaving 2 bases unmatched.

This rearrangement joins TRBV20-1 to TRBJ1-3, with no clear D. The CDR3 loop spans 13 amino acids. V was shortened by 6 bases and J by 0 bases, with 9 bases between the two germline ends. Germline assignment: CDR1 DFQATT and CDR2 SNEGSKA (reference sequence). DNA for the CDR3: TGCAGTGCCGGGGTGCCCTCTGGAAACACCATATATTTT. This translates into CSAGVPSGNTIYF.